The present T cell receptor beta chain was sequenced within a study of blood T cell repertoires in COVID-19. Overall study context: T cells, B-cell-depleted T cells, or PBMCs supplied cDNA or gDNA.

V dropped 8 bases and J dropped 8; count of bases not matched to a gene: 16. CDR1 is MNHEY and CDR2 is SVGAGI in the germline V gene. This CDR3 contains 15 residues. Sequenced by immunoSEQ multiplex PCR; TCRdb stores in-frame clones only, minus some. The table records 100,000 to 150,000 clones, approximately 83% of them present only once. The chain is built from TRBV6-5 and TRBJ1-2; 8 bases fit TRBD1. Sequenced sample: peripheral blood. This receptor was identified in a woman of 80 years or more with acute or convalescent COVID-19. The CDR3 DNA reads as TGTGCCAGCGGGCCCACCGGACAGGGAGTCAGCGGCTACACCTTC. This gives the protein CASGPTGQGVSGYTF.